This TCR beta chain was identified in a study of Ad26.COV2.S vaccination and SARS-CoV-2 variants. Some clones are missing from TCRdb's copy, which holds only in-frame ones; the method was immunoSEQ multiplex PCR. Of about 680,000 clones in the sample, around 92% were seen once. This clone appeared once. Specified treatment: roughly 18 received Ad26.COV2.S at low or high dose, single or two shots; 5 received placebo; per-sample allocation not given. Sampling occurred on day 63 after the first vaccine or placebo injection. A Boston adult aged 18-55 years was the donor. Trimming removed 5 bases from V and 2 bases from J; junction bases left unmatched: 8. The CDR3 contains 15 residues. Per germline, CDR1 LNHDA and CDR2 SQIVND (reference sequence).

The sample consisted of peripheral blood, taken in a trial of Ad26.COV2.S vaccine versus placebo. This receptor was obtained from a person aged 18-60 years who received the Ad26.COV2.S COVID-19 vaccine or a placebo. The chain is built from TRBV19 and TRBJ2-7, with 8 bases lining up with TRBD2. The CDR3 region is CASSFPGLGAYEQYF. The CDR3 DNA is TGTGCCAGTAGTTTTCCGGGACTAGGAGCCTACGAGCAGTACTTC.